This entry is about one T cell receptor beta chain. The data stem from a study of control samples from healthy donors and cancer patients. Some clones are missing from TCRdb's copy, which holds only in-frame ones; the method was immunoSEQ multiplex PCR. The repertoire holds 46,000 or so clones, with about 94% as singletons. The CDR3 totals 15 residues. The germline V gene encodes CDR1 SGHRS and CDR2 YFSETQ. V lost 0 bases, J lost 5 bases, and 13 bases lay in between. Sequencing was done on a sample of PBMCs. V and J are TRBV5-1 and TRBJ2-3; D is possibly TRBD2 (5 bases). This clonotype originated in a woman in her forties or fifties with head and neck cancer. The DNA for the CDR3 is TGCGCCAGCAGCTTGGTTTATCTCGGAGGAGATACGCAGTATTTT. Its translation is CASSLVYLGGDTQYF.